These 18 T cell receptor beta chains were sequenced from one sample in a study of Ad26.COV2.S vaccination and SARS-CoV-2 variants. Treatment meaning: over 15 received Ad26.COV2.S at low or high dose, single or two shots; several received placebo; per-sample allocation not given. Sampling occurred on day 63 after the first vaccine or placebo injection. Libraries were prepared by immunoSEQ multiplex PCR; TCRdb keeps only in-frame clonotypes and omits some of them. The repertoire holds some 500,000 clones, with 75% to 90% as singletons. Sequencing was performed on peripheral blood, taken in a trial of Ad26.COV2.S vaccine versus placebo. The receptors stem from a person between 18 and 60 years old who received the Ad26.COV2.S COVID-19 vaccine or a placebo.

The J gene is TRBJ1-1, the V gene TRBV6-9; maybe TRBD1 (6 bases). Per the germline V gene, CDR1 is MNHGY and CDR2 is SVAAGI. CDR3 length equals 17 residues. For the CDR3, the DNA is TGTGCGGCTATATACCCCGAGGGGGGAAATCATAGCACTGAAGCTTTCTTT. Encoded protein: CAAIYPEGGNHSTEAFF.

V usage is TRBV11-3 and J usage is TRBJ1-1, with D hard to call. Between the trimmed V and J ends, which lost 3 bases and 1 base, there was a span of 12 bases. The length of the CDR3 is 15 residues. The germline V gene has CDR1 SGHNT and CDR2 YENEEA. This CDR3 reads CASSFGYGKNTEAFF. The CDR3 nucleotides read TGTGCCAGCAGCTTCGGGTACGGGAAGAACACTGAAGCTTTCTTT.

The J gene is TRBJ1-5, the V gene TRBV6-2 or TRBV6-3; D is undetermined. V lost 4 bases to trimming and J lost 2 bases, with 3 bases between them. The CDR3 consists of 12 residues. Germline-derived CDR1 and CDR2 are MNHEY and SVGEGT. CDR3 DNA: TGTGCCAGCAGTTTCCGCAATCAGCCCCAGCATTTT. Amino acid sequence: CASSFRNQPQHF.

The gene calls are TRBV5-1 and TRBJ1-2; D gene ambiguous. Between the trimmed V and J ends, which lost 1 base and 4 bases, there was a span of 8 bases. Germline assignment: CDR1 SGHRS and CDR2 YFSETQ. The CDR3 extends over 13 amino acids. The CDR3 reads CASSLFASYGYTF. In DNA, the CDR3 is TGCGCCAGCAGCTTGTTTGCATCCTATGGCTACACCTTC.

The chain carries TRBV14 and TRBJ2-7; tentative D call: TRBD2 (5 bases). CDR3 length equals 15 residues. CDR1 and CDR2 (germline): SGHDN, FVKESK. The V end lost 0 bases, the J end lost 7 bases, and 16 bases lay between the germline ends. CDR3 sequence (DNA): TGTGCCAGCAGCCAAGAAGGCAGAGGAGGTGGAGAGCAGTACTTC. This sequence encodes CASSQEGRGGGEQYF.

The V call is TRBV7-2, the J call TRBJ2-5; D perhaps matches TRBD1 (6 bases). The V and J ends lost 3 bases and 5 bases respectively, with 13 bases between them. The CDR3 loop spans 14 amino acids. The germline V gene encodes CDR1 SGHTA and CDR2 FQGNSA. CDR3 nucleotide sequence: TGTGCCAGCAGCTTTTCAGGGGCTAAGGAGACCCAGTACTTC. Its protein product is CASSFSGAKETQYF.

The genes are TRBV7-2 and TRBJ2-7; D could derive from TRBD1 or TRBD2 (5 bases each). V gave up 5 bases and J gave up 2 bases, with 13 bases separating them. The CDR3 has 14 residues. Germline CDR1 is SGHTA and CDR2 is FQGNSA. The CDR3 loop is CASSVGRGPYEQYV. CDR3 nucleotides: TGTGCCAGCAGCGTGGGACGGGGCCCCTACGAGCAGTACGTC.

This clone was seen just once. The chain couples TRBV4-1 to TRBJ1-1; 8 positions agree with TRBD1. CDR3 size: 17 residues. Trimming cost V 0 bases and J 1 base; bases outside gene matches: 7. In germline, CDR1 is MGHRA, CDR2 YSYEKL. This CDR3 reads CASSQDIGTGWNTEAFF. The CDR3 region has the DNA TGCGCCAGCAGCCAAGATATCGGGACAGGATGGAACACTGAAGCTTTCTTT.

This chain uses TRBV16 with TRBJ1-5; D gene ambiguous. The CDR3 loop spans 16 amino acids. Germline assignment: CDR1 KGHSY and CDR2 FQNENV. V was trimmed by 2 bases and J by 0 bases, leaving 11 bases between them. Here the CDR3 reads CASSQVTEYSNQPQHF. The CDR3 DNA sequence: TGTGCCAGCAGCCAAGTAACAGAATATAGCAATCAGCCCCAGCATTTT. The variable domain in full, with the rest retrieved from reference TRBV16 and TRBJ1-5, is GEEVAQTPKHLVRGEGQKAKLYCAPIKGHSYVFWYQQVLKNEFKFLISFQNENVFDETGMPKERFSAKCLPNSPCSLEIQATKLEDSAVYFCASSQVTEYSNQPQHFGDGTRLSIL.

This clone has just a few counts. The gene calls are TRBV29-1 and TRBJ2-3; D is uncertain. The CDR3 totals 13 residues. Germline lookup yields CDR1 SQVTM and CDR2 ANQGSEA. V lost 7 bases and J lost 4, with 15 bases in between. The CDR3 region is CSARGRPPDTQYF. The CDR3 DNA is TGCAGCGCCCGAGGTCGGCCCCCAGATACGCAGTATTTT.

This chain connects TRBV2 to TRBJ1-6, with TRBD1 matching over 9 bases. V lost 6 bases, J lost 8 bases, and 8 bases stayed unmatched. Germline values: CDR1 SNHLY, CDR2 FYNNEI. The CDR3 covers 15 residues. DNA for the CDR3: TGTGCCAGCAGCTTGGGACAGGGATCCCATTCACCCCTCCACTTT. It specifies CASSLGQGSHSPLHF.

The chain couples TRBV13 to TRBJ2-2; TRBD1 or TRBD2 may be the D gene (5 bases each). V lost 2 bases to trimming and J lost 2 bases, with 18 bases between them. The CDR3 totals 18 residues. Germline values: CDR1 PRHDT, CDR2 FYEKMQ (reference sequence). Written as DNA, the CDR3 is TGTGCCAGCAGCTTACAGGCAGGGACGCCTATTAACACCGGGGAGCTGTTTTTT. Residues: CASSLQAGTPINTGELFF.

This sequence joins TRBV13 and TRBJ1-1; D not resolved. There are 13 residues in the CDR3. Germline loops: CDR1 PRHDT, CDR2 FYEKMQ (reference sequence). Trimming removed 5 bases from V and 6 bases from J, with 13 bases in between. CDR3 coding DNA: TGTGCCAGCAGCCCCGGACCAGACCCTGAAGCTTTCTTT. Translated: CASSPGPDPEAFF.

The gene calls are TRBV18 and TRBJ2-7; possible D gene TRBD1, 7 bases. V was clipped by 6 bases and J by 7 bases, with 16 bases between them. This CDR3 has 13 residues. CDR1 and CDR2 from the germline V gene are KGHSH and LQKENI. DNA for the CDR3: TGTGCCAGCTCTCCTGACAGGGAGGAAGAGCAGTACGTC. This translates into CASSPDREEEQYV.

The chain has TRBV5-1 and TRBJ1-2; TRBD1 is a possible D gene (6 bases). The CDR3 extends over 13 amino acids. V lost 1 base and J lost 6, with 10 bases in between. CDR1 is SGHRS and CDR2 is YFSETQ in the germline V gene. CDR3 coding DNA: TGCGCCAGCAGCTTGTTACAGGGCGATGGCTACACCTTC. This encodes CASSLLQGDGYTF.

This clone has only one observation. This sequence joins TRBV6-5 and TRBJ2-2, with D tentatively TRBD2 (5 bases). V was shortened by 5 bases and J by 4 bases, with 11 bases between the two germline ends. Germline V gene data show CDR1 as MNHEY and CDR2 as SVGAGI. The CDR3 runs 14 residues. For the CDR3, the DNA is TGTGCCAGCAGTAGCGGACTGTTCACCGGGGAGCTGTTTTTT. This encodes CASSSGLFTGELFF.

The rearrangement links TRBV28 to TRBJ1-4; TRBD1 matches 9 bases. The length of the CDR3 is 15 residues. V shed 4 bases, J shed 5 bases, and the junction held 5 bases outside the gene matches. Germline CDR1 is MDHEN and CDR2 is SYDVKM. The CDR3 nucleotides are TGTGCCAGCAGTTCCCCCGGGACAGGGAATGAAAAACTGTTTTTT. As protein: CASSSPGTGNEKLFF.

The chain uses TRBV2 and TRBJ2-1; the match to TRBD2 covers 10 bases. From germline, CDR1 is SNHLY and CDR2 FYNNEI. There are 15 residues in the CDR3. Trimming cost V 1 base and J 4 bases; bases outside gene matches: 1. CDR3 residues: CASSEELAGYNEQFF. The CDR3 bases are TGTGCCAGCAGTGAAGAACTAGCGGGGTACAATGAGCAGTTCTTC.